This TCR beta chain is drawn from a study of Graves' ophthalmopathy and Graves' hyperthyroidism. The CDR3 contains 14 residues. V lost 6 bases and J 4 bases, leaving 15 bases between the germline ends. Germline V lookup: CDR1 MNHEY, CDR2 SVGEGT. This clonotype was recorded many times. TCR beta CDR3 amplification used RNA transcripts. In the first round, RT-PCR was carried out with HTBI primers, and a multiplex PCR formed the second round. TCRdb independently ran MiXCR on the multiplex PCR reads; one entry per CDR3 protein. The repertoire consists of 400,000 to 450,000 distinct CDR3 sequences, with 20% to 25% occurring once and the leading ten covering approximately 3.2%. PBMCs were obtained from roughly 9 ml of fresh peripheral blood.

V is TRBV6-2 or TRBV6-3 and J is TRBJ1-2, with D hard to call. Sample: peripheral blood. This clonotype was sampled from a woman aged 18-29 years with stable Graves' hyperthyroidism. Here the CDR3 DNA reads TGTGCCAGCAGGCAGACCGGAAATATCTATGGCTACACCTTC. Encoded protein: CASRQTGNIYGYTF.